The rows below give T cell receptor beta chains drawn from one sample of a study of blood T cell repertoires in COVID-19. The assay was immunoSEQ multiplex PCR, and TCRdb's table has in-frame clones only and misses some. The repertoire holds over 150,000 clones, with roughly 84% as singletons. The sequenced material came from peripheral blood. The receptors come from a man older than 75 with COVID-19, enrolled during active disease. CDR3s leave out the opening cysteine and the closing phenylalanine or tryptophan. The order of the fields is J gene, V gene, CDR3 length, CDR3 protein.

TRBJ1-1,TRBV7-9,13,ASSLAGTGNTEAF
TRBJ1-2,TRBV7-2,11,ASSLWADYGYT
TRBJ1-5,TRBV7-6,17,ASSLVVGQGYSSNQPQH
TRBJ2-5,TRBV2,9,ASSKEETQY
TRBJ1-1,TRBV6-5,13,ASTGGGGASTEAF
TRBJ1-3,TRBV10-3,15,AISQSVGENVGNTIY
TRBJ2-6,TRBV4-2,13,ASSQDGNGANVLT
TRBJ1-1,TRBV12-3/TRBV12-4,11,ATGEGMNTEAF
TRBJ2-7,TRBV6-5,12,ASRERGGSYEQY
TRBJ1-4,TRBV6-6,15,ASIRTGIFATNEKLF
TRBJ2-2,TRBV12-5,14,ASGFWTAQNTGELF
TRBJ1-4,TRBV12-3/TRBV12-4,11,ASTGQLNEKLF
TRBJ2-7,TRBV5-1,12,ASSLGDRVGEQY
TRBJ2-7,TRBV6-1,13,ASSDLTANGYEQY
TRBJ2-5,TRBV7-9,13,ASSFGGGVQETQY
TRBJ1-1,TRBV10-3,13,ATRNGLRGNTEAF
TRBJ1-2,TRBV6-6,12,ASSYMGRYYGYT
TRBJ2-5,TRBV18,13,ASSPASGSWETQY
TRBJ2-5,TRBV18,14,ASSLFGTDNQETQY
TRBJ2-3,TRBV6-2/TRBV6-3,13,ASSYSTSGPDTQY
TRBJ1-6,TRBV25-1,14,ASSEFGFALNSPLH
TRBJ2-1,TRBV7-8,14,ASSSVGGGFYNEQF
TRBJ2-1,TRBV6-6,11,ASKVGGYNEQF
TRBJ2-1,TRBV6-1,14,ASSEPGRLVHNEQF
TRBJ1-1,TRBV11-2,11,ASSLTGPTEAF
TRBJ1-2,TRBV4-2,12,ASSQDTGSYGYT
TRBJ1-5,TRBV12-3/TRBV12-4,11,ASRRTGVKPQH
TRBJ1-2,TRBV5-1,13,ASSLVGADNYGYT
TRBJ2-1,TRBV7-8,16,ASSSISTGPSSYNEQF
TRBJ2-5,TRBV4-3,16,ASSQGQIAGGGQETQY
TRBJ1-3,TRBV2,12,ASTQGQGGNTIY
TRBJ1-2,TRBV5-5,13,ASSLDRVALYGYT
TRBJ2-1,TRBV15,10,ATSRGHGEQF
TRBJ2-7,TRBV7-2,12,ASSLAPSSYEQY
TRBJ1-3,TRBV5-1,12,ASSTGQDRNTIY
TRBJ1-5,TRBV18,13,ASSPSGQVNQPQH
TRBJ2-3,TRBV14,12,ASSRSGSTDTQY
TRBJ1-4,TRBV2,11,ASKGTGYEKLF
TRBJ1-2,TRBV19,14,ASSTPGTGLNYGYT
TRBJ1-6,TRBV5-1,12,ASSLDGYNSPLH
TRBJ2-2,TRBV27,11,ASSSVNTGELF